The 4 T cell receptor beta chains below were found in one sample sequenced in a study of graft-versus-host responses after intestinal transplantation. These receptors are not linked to any known antigen. Produced via immunoSEQ multiplex PCR; TCRdb's table is partial and in-frame only. The data show around 95,000 clones, about 90% seen once. The input for sequencing was unstimulated CD4+ T cells sorted from spleen or lymph node cells, taken before transplant. The receptors were sampled from a human donor who was the organ donor for an intestinal transplant.

This clone was recorded once. V usage is TRBV7-2 and J usage is TRBJ2-7; 8 nucleotides line up with TRBD1. Trimming took 3 bases from V and 2 from J; bases not matched to a gene: 3. Germline V gene data show CDR1 as SGHTA and CDR2 as FQGNSA. This CDR3 has 14 amino acids. As DNA, the CDR3 is TGTGCCAGCAGCTTGCTGGACAGGGCCTACGAGCAGTACTTC. This encodes CASSLLDRAYEQYF. Supplemented by reference TRBV7-2 and TRBJ2-7, the full variable domain reads GAGVSQSPSNKVTEKGKDVELRCDPISGHTALYWYRQSLGQGLEFLIYFQGNSAPDKSGLPSDRFSAERTGGSVSTLTIQRTQQEDSAVYLCASSLLDRAYEQYFGPGTRLTVT.

This chain joins TRBV30 and TRBJ1-2, with D tentatively TRBD1 (6 bases). This CDR3 contains 13 residues. CDR1 and CDR2 from the germline V gene are GTSNPN and SVGIG (reference sequence). V lost 4 bases to trimming and J lost 5 bases, with 14 bases between them. CDR3 sequence: CAWNTGKDYGYTF. CDR3 bases: TGTGCCTGGAACACAGGGAAGGATTATGGCTACACCTTC.

This rearrangement joins TRBV28 to TRBJ2-7; possible D gene TRBD2, 6 bases. The CDR3 is 14 residues long. Germline V gives CDR1 MDHEN, CDR2 SYDVKM. The germline V and J ends were trimmed by 4 bases and 2 bases, with 12 bases remaining between them. Written as DNA, the CDR3 is TGTGCCAGCAGTTCGCCCACGGGGGCCTACGAGCAGTACTTC. Translation gives CASSSPTGAYEQYF.

This chain's CDR3 is CASSEGDIYEQYF. CDR3 DNA: TGTGCCAGCAGTGAAGGGGATATTTACGAGCAGTACTTC. V gene TRBV2 combines with J gene TRBJ2-7; no clear D. In germline, CDR1 is SNHLY, CDR2 FYNNEI. The CDR3 loop spans 13 amino acids. V gave up 1 base and J gave up 4 bases, with 8 bases separating them.